These T cell receptor beta chains were read from a single sample in a study of blood T cell repertoires in COVID-19. Data came from immunoSEQ multiplex PCR; TCRdb stores just in-frame clones and leaves some out. The sample holds tens of thousands of clones, 88% seen once. Sequencing was carried out using peripheral blood. The receptor source for this set is a woman aged 55-69 years with COVID-19, enrolled during active disease. The CDR3 runs from the conserved cysteine through the conserved F or W. The D gene is left open where the match is weak. Clone size is not always given. Where it is, it says once, few, many or a class for expanded clones.

TRBV5-4,TRBJ2-2,-,-,CASSPGMNTGELFF,TGTGCCAGCAGTCCGGGGATGAACACCGGGGAGCTGTTTTTT
TRBV2,TRBJ2-2,-,TRBD2,CASSVGTSREELFF,TGTGCCAGCAGTGTGGGGACTAGTCGAGAGGAGCTGTTTTTT
TRBV15,TRBJ2-2,-,TRBD2,CATSRGPSGAIGELFF,TGTGCCACCAGCAGAGGGCCTAGCGGGGCGATCGGGGAGCTGTTTTTT
TRBV5-1,TRBJ1-3,-,-,CASSLGTAGNTIYF,TGCGCCAGCAGCTTGGGGACAGCTGGAAACACCATATATTTT
TRBV15,TRBJ1-5,-,-,CATRKGGRRPSGQPQHF,TGTGCCACCAGAAAGGGGGGGCGGCGGCCTAGCGGTCAGCCCCAGCATTTT
TRBV14,TRBJ2-1,-,-,CASSQNGNEQFF,TGTGCCAGCAGCCAAAACGGCAATGAGCAGTTCTTC
TRBV5-1,TRBJ2-3,-,-,CASKAVSGSTDTQYF,TGCGCCAGCAAGGCGGTCTCTGGGAGCACAGATACGCAGTATTTT
TRBV13,TRBJ2-7,few,-,CASSPTPDSSYEQYF,TGTGCCAGCAGCCCTACGCCAGACAGCTCCTACGAGCAGTACTTC
TRBV11-2,TRBJ2-7,-,-,CASSFTYSYEQYF,TGTGCCAGCAGCTTCACCTACTCCTACGAGCAGTACTTC
TRBV4-1,TRBJ2-5,-,-,CASSQGSGRETQYF,TGCGCCAGCAGCCAAGGGTCGGGGAGAGAGACCCAGTACTTC
TRBV5-5,TRBJ2-2,-,TRBD1,CASSRGGTGTPGELFF,TGTGCCAGCAGCCGTGGGGGGACAGGGACCCCCGGGGAGCTGTTTTTT
TRBV7-2,TRBJ2-5,-,TRBD2,CASSSGTSGAKETQYF,TGTGCCAGCAGCTCCGGGACTAGCGGTGCGAAAGAGACCCAGTACTTC
TRBV27,TRBJ1-2,-,-,CASSLSSGAYGYTF,TGTGCCAGCAGTTTATCATCAGGGGCCTATGGCTACACCTTC
TRBV19,TRBJ1-6,-,-,CASRRQGGDSPLHF,TGTGCCAGTCGCCGGCAGGGAGGCGATTCACCCCTCCACTTT
TRBV29-1,TRBJ2-3,-,TRBD2,CSVEAGGTDTQYF,TGCAGCGTTGAGGCGGGAGGAACAGATACGCAGTATTTT
TRBV5-1,TRBJ2-3,-,TRBD2,CASSFASGGSDTQYF,TGCGCCAGCAGCTTCGCTAGCGGGGGCTCGGATACGCAGTATTTT
TRBV3-1/TRBV3-2,TRBJ1-5,few,-,CASSQDQAQPQHF,TGTGCCAGCAGCCAAGATCAGGCTCAGCCCCAGCATTTT
TRBV10-3,TRBJ1-6,-,-,CAISEQLRVHSPLHF,TGTGCCATCAGTGAGCAACTCCGGGTCCATTCACCCCTCCACTTT
TRBV2,TRBJ1-4,-,TRBD1,CASKKGANEKLFF,TGTGCCAGCAAAAAGGGGGCGAATGAAAAACTGTTTTTT
TRBV19,TRBJ2-5,-,TRBD1,CASTPGGLGQETQYF,TGTGCCAGTACCCCAGGGGGCTTAGGCCAAGAGACCCAGTACTTC
TRBV7-9,TRBJ1-2,-,TRBD1,CASSFDSTGQQGYTF,TGTGCCAGCAGCTTTGACTCGACAGGGCAGCAAGGCTACACCTTC
TRBV25-1,TRBJ2-1,-,TRBD1,CASSGQTGDLDNEQFF,TGTGCCAGCAGTGGCCAGACAGGGGACCTCGACAATGAGCAGTTCTTC
TRBV7-9,TRBJ1-5,-,-,CASSSGVYSNQPQHF,TGTGCCAGCAGCTCAGGGGTGTATAGCAATCAGCCCCAGCATTTT
TRBV27,TRBJ2-7,once,-,CASSLLPAYEQYF,TGTGCCAGCAGTTTACTACCCGCCTACGAGCAGTACTTC
TRBV29-1,TRBJ2-4,-,-,CSVGASMRNIQYF,TGCAGCGTTGGGGCTAGCATGAGAAACATTCAGTACTTC
TRBV28,TRBJ2-1,few,-,CASSRNEQFF,TGTGCCAGCAGCCGGAATGAGCAGTTCTTC
TRBV30,TRBJ1-5,-,-,CAWSNVYSNQPQHF,TGTGCCTGGAGTAATGTGTATAGCAATCAGCCCCAGCATTTT
TRBV18,TRBJ1-5,-,-,CASSLSYSNQPQHF,TGTGCCAGCTCCCTATCTTATAGCAATCAGCCCCAGCATTTT
TRBV27,TRBJ2-1,-,-,CASSSGGSSYNEQFF,TGTGCCAGCAGTTCGGGGGGCAGCTCCTACAATGAGCAGTTCTTC
TRBV9,TRBJ2-1,-,-,CASSVEGGLASLNEQFF,TGTGCCAGCAGCGTAGAGGGCGGGCTAGCGTCTTTAAATGAGCAGTTCTTC
TRBV9,TRBJ2-3,-,-,CASSVAWSTGLGTDTQYF,TGTGCCAGCAGCGTAGCTTGGAGTACCGGCCTTGGCACAGATACGCAGTATTTT
TRBV27,TRBJ2-1,-,-,CASSFLGGQYNEQFF,TGTGCCAGCAGTTTTTTGGGGGGGCAATACAATGAGCAGTTCTTC
TRBV28,TRBJ2-1,-,TRBD2,CASSRSGRISNEQFF,TGTGCCAGCAGTCGTAGCGGGAGGATCTCCAATGAGCAGTTCTTC
TRBV3-1/TRBV3-2,TRBJ2-7,once,TRBD2,CASSLFGAGADEQYF,TGTGCCAGCAGCCTATTTGGGGCGGGAGCTGACGAGCAGTACTTC
TRBV5-3,TRBJ1-4,-,TRBD1,CARSLVRDRAREKLFF,TGTGCCAGAAGCTTGGTGAGGGACAGGGCGCGAGAAAAACTGTTTTTT
TRBV5-1,TRBJ2-3,-,TRBD1,CASSSDRVGDTQYF,TGCGCCAGCAGCTCCGACAGGGTTGGGGATACGCAGTATTTT
TRBV10-2,TRBJ2-7,-,TRBD2,CASNLEGTSIEQYF,TGCGCCAGCAATCTCGAGGGGACTAGTATTGAGCAGTACTTC
TRBV4-1,TRBJ2-1,-,-,CASSQRGETIYNEQFF,TGCGCCAGCAGCCAACGCGGGGAAACGATCTACAATGAGCAGTTCTTC
TRBV7-9,TRBJ2-6,-,-,CASSPTGVGSGANVLTF,TGTGCCAGCAGTCCTACAGGAGTTGGCTCTGGGGCCAACGTCCTGACTTTC
TRBV12-3/TRBV12-4,TRBJ2-1,once,TRBD2,CASGGVYNEQFF,TGTGCCAGTGGGGGGGTCTACAATGAGCAGTTCTTC
TRBV30,TRBJ1-5,-,-,CAWSPPNQPQHF,TGTGCCTGGAGTCCCCCGAATCAGCCCCAGCATTTT
TRBV4-3,TRBJ2-1,-,-,CASSQELGGGNEQFF,TGCGCCAGCAGCCAAGAACTAGGAGGAGGAAATGAGCAGTTCTTC
TRBV11-2,TRBJ2-3,-,-,CASSLVVSVSTDTQYF,TGTGCCAGCAGCTTAGTGGTCAGCGTTAGCACAGATACGCAGTATTTT
TRBV27,TRBJ1-4,-,-,CASSSNDGDEKLFF,TGTGCCAGCAGTTCCAACGACGGAGATGAAAAACTGTTTTTT
TRBV15,TRBJ1-1,-,-,CATSRDSGGGTEAFF,TGTGCCACCAGCAGAGATAGCGGTGGGGGCACTGAAGCTTTCTTT
TRBV27,TRBJ2-1,-,TRBD2,CASSPPGRGNEQFF,TGTGCCAGCAGCCCCCCCGGGAGGGGTAATGAGCAGTTCTTC
TRBV5-1,TRBJ2-1,-,TRBD2,CASSPSVAGDVEQFF,TGCGCCAGCAGCCCTTCAGTGGCGGGAGATGTTGAGCAGTTCTTC
TRBV12-3/TRBV12-4,TRBJ2-5,-,-,CASRGGRETQYF,TGTGCCAGCAGGGGGGGTAGAGAGACCCAGTACTTC
TRBV6-1,TRBJ1-1,-,-,CASSESPRAEAFF,TGTGCCAGCAGTGAATCTCCTCGGGCTGAAGCTTTCTTT
TRBV5-6,TRBJ2-1,-,TRBD1,CASSFMGTGGNEQFF,TGTGCCAGCAGCTTTATGGGGACAGGGGGGAATGAGCAGTTCTTC
TRBV5-1,TRBJ2-5,-,TRBD2,CASSLEASGGVETQYF,TGCGCCAGCAGCTTGGAGGCTAGCGGAGGTGTAGAGACCCAGTACTTC
TRBV4-1,TRBJ2-7,-,TRBD2,CASSQVLSLAGGSEQYF,TGCGCCAGCAGCCAAGTGCTAAGTCTAGCGGGAGGAAGCGAGCAGTACTTC
TRBV12-5,TRBJ2-5,-,-,CASAEPRGWPEETQYF,TGTGCTAGTGCCGAGCCAAGGGGGTGGCCAGAGGAGACCCAGTACTTC
TRBV10-1,TRBJ1-4,-,-,CASSEFEGGSPTNEKLFF,TGCGCCAGCAGTGAGTTTGAGGGAGGGTCCCCCACTAATGAAAAACTGTTTTTT
TRBV29-1,TRBJ1-2,once,-,CSVEAWDKYTF,TGCAGCGTTGAAGCCTGGGACAAGTACACCTTC
TRBV19,TRBJ1-1,-,TRBD1,CASHGQGAGTEAFF,TGTGCCAGTCACGGGCAGGGGGCTGGAACTGAAGCTTTCTTT
TRBV27,TRBJ1-5,-,-,CASSRRGGVQPQHF,TGTGCCAGCAGCAGAAGGGGAGGGGTCCAGCCCCAGCATTTT